These T cell receptor beta chains were read from a single sample in a study of HIV-infected patients and healthy controls. TCRdb reprocessed the 5' RACE reads with MiXCR, giving one entry per CDR3 protein. This table holds 65,000 to 70,000 distinct CDR3 sequences, roughly a sixth found once. The sample was CD4+ T cells from blood. Receptor source: a human donor in good health. CDR3s include the opening cysteine and the closing phenylalanine or tryptophan. Each record gives: D gene, J gene, clone size, V gene, CDR3 DNA, CDR3 protein. D genes are given only for firm matches. Some rows mark clone size as missing; the rest say once, few, many or name a class of expanded clone.

- TRBJ2-4 - TRBV12-3/TRBV12-4 TGTGCCAGCAGTTTGAGATCACAGCGGGCCAAAAACATTCAGTACTTC CASSLRSQRAKNIQYF
- TRBJ1-5 - TRBV18 TGTGCCAGCTCCCCCCAATGGGGGGAAGCCCAGCATTTT CASSPQWGEAQHF
TRBD1 TRBJ1-1 many TRBV29-1 TGCAGCGTTGAAGATAGGGGCAGGGGGCTTACTGAAGCTTTCTTT CSVEDRGRGLTEAFF
TRBD2 TRBJ2-1 - TRBV11-2 TGTGCCAGCAGCTTACGGACTAGCGGCAATGAGCAGTTCTTC CASSLRTSGNEQFF
- TRBJ2-5 few TRBV12-3/TRBV12-4 TGTGCCAGCAGACCGACAGGTCCTATGGGCGAGACCCAGTACTTC CASRPTGPMGETQYF
- TRBJ1-2 - TRBV5-1 TGCGCCAGCAGGCGTGACAGTCAGAACTATGGCTACACCTTC CASRRDSQNYGYTF
- TRBJ2-5 once TRBV20-1 TGCAGTGCCCCCGGGCGGGCCCAAGAGACCCAGTACTTC CSAPGRAQETQYF
- TRBJ2-1 few TRBV29-1 TGCAGCGTTGAAGATTTGAAATTAGGGGATGAGCAGTTCTTC CSVEDLKLGDEQFF
TRBD2 TRBJ2-5 few TRBV13 TGTGCCAGCAGCTTAGCGCGGGAGGCAGGAAGCTTCCAAGAGACCCAGTACTTC CASSLAREAGSFQETQYF
TRBD1 TRBJ1-1 few TRBV18 TGTGCCAGCTCACCCCGTGACAGGGAAGGAGAGAAAGCTTTCTTT CASSPRDREGEKAFF
TRBD1 TRBJ1-5 - TRBV6-1 TGTGCCAGCAGTGGTGGACAGGGGGCTCTCCGCAATCAGCCCCAGCATTTT CASSGGQGALRNQPQHF
TRBD1 TRBJ1-1 - TRBV5-6 TGTGCCAGCACCAGAGCCGGGACAGGGGGTACTGAAGCTTTCTTT CASTRAGTGGTEAFF
- TRBJ1-3 - TRBV7-8 TGTGCCAGCAGCCATGAGGGGAGCTCTGGAAACACCATATATTTT CASSHEGSSGNTIYF
- TRBJ2-2 many TRBV6-2/TRBV6-3 TGTGCCAGCAGCTTCCCGGGGCAGAACTTGAACACCGGGGAGCTGTTTTTT CASSFPGQNLNTGELFF
- TRBJ2-7 - TRBV7-6 TGTGCCAGCAGTGGGAGCAATTCAGGTCCCTACGAGCAGTACTTC CASSGSNSGPYEQYF
- TRBJ1-6 few TRBV20-1 TGCAGTGCCAGCAGGGATTCACCCCTCCACTTT CSASRDSPLHF
TRBD1 TRBJ1-6 few TRBV5-1 TGCGCCAGCAGCTTGGTTACAGGGGGCGTGGGTTCACCCCTCCACTTT CASSLVTGGVGSPLHF
TRBD1 TRBJ2-2 - TRBV12-3/TRBV12-4 TGTGCCAGCAGCCCAGGACAGGGAGTAGCCGGGGAGCTGTTTTTT CASSPGQGVAGELFF
- TRBJ2-3 few TRBV27 TGTGCCAGCAGTTCCGCGAGAGGCCCCAGGGCAGATACGCAGTATTTT CASSSARGPRADTQYF
- TRBJ1-5 few TRBV7-2 TGTGCCAGCGGACAAAGGGGGAATCAGCCCCAGCATTTT CASGQRGNQPQHF
- TRBJ2-3 - TRBV7-2 TGTGCCAGCAGCCCGCTTATGAGTACGCAGTATTTT CASSPLMSTQYF
- TRBJ2-3 - TRBV20-1 TGCAGTGCTAGAGATGGTCAGCTGTCCGCTAGCACAGATACGCAGTATTTT CSARDGQLSASTDTQYF
- TRBJ1-5 many TRBV6-4 TGTGCCAGCAGCCCGGGGCCGCAAGTGGGTCAGCCCCAGCATTTT CASSPGPQVGQPQHF
- TRBJ1-5 many TRBV28 TGTGCCAGCAGTTCCACAGTGGGCAATCAGCCCCAGCATTTT CASSSTVGNQPQHF
- TRBJ1-5 - TRBV20-1 TGCAGTGCTAGTCTGGTAGTAGATAGCAATCAGCCCCAGCATTTT CSASLVVDSNQPQHF